This is a list of T cell receptor beta chains from one sample in a study of blood T cell repertoires in COVID-19. The data were produced by immunoSEQ multiplex PCR, yet TCRdb's version contains in-frame clones alone and is incomplete. The sample yields some 95,000 clones, roughly nine tenths seen once. The specimen sequenced was peripheral blood. The receptors stem from a man between 65 and 80 years old with acute or convalescent COVID-19. Both conserved end residues are part of each CDR3. Each record gives: J gene, V gene, CDR3 protein.

TRBJ1-2 | TRBV28 | CASSPPPGGRHGYTF
TRBJ2-1 | TRBV7-9 | CASSSTGLNEQFF
TRBJ1-1 | TRBV15 | CATSRERLTGGNTEAFF
TRBJ2-1 | TRBV7-3 | CASSSGLAGGPYNEQFF
TRBJ1-4 | TRBV4-1 | CASSQDDRVAEKLFF
TRBJ2-1 | TRBV28 | CASSSDTSGGVGEQFF
TRBJ2-3 | TRBV18 | CASSAGTGIDTQYF
TRBJ2-3 | TRBV10-2 | CASSETGGVSTDTQYF
TRBJ2-3 | TRBV4-1 | CASSQVGQGSDTQYF
TRBJ1-3 | TRBV5-1 | CASSLAGTGNTIYF
TRBJ2-1 | TRBV2 | CATNPNGGGRNEQFF
TRBJ2-2 | TRBV7-9 | CASSFPRQSPNTGELFF
TRBJ2-1 | TRBV5-4 | CASSLGGQGRNEQFF
TRBJ1-1 | TRBV11-2 | CASSSPGQGNTEAFF